The 28 T cell receptor beta chains in this list originate from one sample, sequenced in a study of CD8 T cells in ankylosing spondylitis. Their antigens are not known. TCRdb reprocessed the 5' RACE reads with MiXCR, giving one entry per CDR3 protein. The sample lists about 540,000 distinct CDR3 sequences, about an eighth seen once, with about 6.8% in the top ten. Study-wide results and limits: What seemed typical of ankylosing spondylitis blood was a TCR beta motif built from several highly homologous variants.

The sequenced sample consisted of blood, either unsorted or a sorted T cell fraction (not recorded which). The receptors originated from a male donor with ankylosing spondylitis.

This clonotype has just a few counts. This chain links TRBV30 with TRBJ2-5, with D tentatively TRBD1 (5 bases). From germline, CDR1 is GTSNPN and CDR2 SVGIG (reference sequence). This CDR3 comprises 13 residues. V was clipped by 5 bases and J by 1 base, with 11 bases between them. The CDR3 DNA is TGTGCCTGGGGGGCTGGGCCCCAAGAGACCCAGTACTTC. It is translated as CAWGAGPQETQYF.

The V and J genes are TRBV7-2 and TRBJ2-7; 8 positions agree with TRBD2. The length of the CDR3 is 15 residues. From germline, CDR1 is SGHTA and CDR2 FQGNSA. Trimming took 5 bases from V and 3 from J; bases not matched to a gene: 9. CDR3 in DNA: TGTGCCAGCAGCCGGGGTCGGGAGGGCCTCTACGAGCAGTACGTC. Translation gives CASSRGREGLYEQYV.

The V call is TRBV5-1, the J call TRBJ2-2; 12 positions agree with TRBD2. V trimming: 4 bases; J trimming: 6 bases; junction bases outside the gene matches: 4. The CDR3 has 15 residues. Germline values: CDR1 SGHRS, CDR2 YFSETQ. In DNA, the CDR3 is TGCGCCAGCAGCCCACGGACTAGCGGGGCCGGGGAGCTGTTTTTT. Its protein is CASSPRTSGAGELFF.

This chain connects TRBV5-1 to TRBJ2-2, with TRBD1 identical over 8 bases. The CDR3 runs to 14 residues. Germline assignment: CDR1 SGHRS and CDR2 YFSETQ. Unmatched junction bases numbered 3, after V lost 4 bases and J lost 4 bases. The CDR3 protein is CASSHGQGTGELFF. The DNA for the CDR3 is TGCGCCAGCAGCCATGGACAGGGCACCGGGGAGCTGTTTTTT.

V and J are TRBV20-1 and TRBJ2-7, with 13 bases aligning to TRBD2. This CDR3 has 14 amino acids. V lost 6 bases and J lost 4; bases outside the gene matches: 6. In germline, CDR1 is DFQATT, CDR2 SNEGSKA (reference sequence). CDR3 nucleotide sequence: TGCAGTGCCTCGACTAGCGGGAGGAGATACGAGCAGTACGTC. Translated: CSASTSGRRYEQYV.

Only a few counts were recorded for this clonotype. This rearrangement joins TRBV20-1 to TRBJ1-4, with no clear D. Germline V gene data show CDR1 as DFQATT and CDR2 as SNEGSKA (reference sequence). The CDR3 is 12 amino acids. V shed 0 bases and J shed 7 bases, with 6 bases lying between them. CDR3 in amino acids: CSARDGFEKLFF. For the CDR3, the DNA is TGCAGTGCTAGAGATGGATTTGAAAAACTGTTTTTT.

This clonotype showed up just a few times. The chain couples TRBV7-2 to TRBJ1-5, with no clear D. Germline V gives CDR1 SGHTA, CDR2 FQGNSA. Trimming shortened V by 1 base and J by 5 bases, and 9 bases separated the two germline ends. CDR3 length: 14 amino acids. The CDR3 DNA reads TGTGCCAGCAGCTTAGACTCGCAGTATCAGCCCCAGCATTTT. Protein: CASSLDSQYQPQHF.

This clonotype was picked up many times. The V gene is TRBV12-3 or TRBV12-4, the J gene TRBJ2-7; D may be TRBD1 or TRBD2 (5 bases each). V gave up 3 bases and J gave up 0 bases, with 15 bases separating them. The CDR3 is 16 residues long. CDR3 protein: CASSFRGPPSSYEQYF. Written as DNA, the CDR3 is TGTGCCAGCAGTTTCCGGGGACCCCCCAGCTCCTACGAGCAGTACTTC.

A few counts support this clonotype. The rearrangement joins TRBV7-2 to TRBJ2-1; TRBD2 agrees at 15 bases. The CDR3 extends over 18 amino acids. CDR1 and CDR2 from the germline V gene are SGHTA and FQGNSA. J gave up 7 bases and V 0 bases, and 7 bases lay outside the gene matches. DNA of the CDR3: TGTGCCAGCAGCTTAGCCCCCGGGACTAGCGGGAGGAGAAATGAGCAGTTCTTC. Translation: CASSLAPGTSGRRNEQFF.

The rearrangement joins TRBV20-1 to TRBJ1-5; D not resolved. CDR1 DFQATT and CDR2 SNEGSKA come from the germline V gene (reference sequence). The length of the CDR3 is 13 residues. The V and J ends lost 3 bases and 7 bases respectively, with 13 bases between them. The CDR3 reads CSAREVGGQPQHF. The CDR3 bases are TGCAGTGCTAGGGAGGTGGGTGGGCAGCCCCAGCATTTT.

This clonotype occurred a few times. The genes are TRBV7-9 and TRBJ2-1; 7 bases are a match to TRBD2. Germline assignment: CDR1 SEHNR and CDR2 FQNEAQ (reference sequence). The CDR3 contains 17 residues. The V segment lost 5 bases and the J segment 8 bases; nucleotides outside the gene matches: 18. The CDR3 bases are TGTGCCAGCAGCCACTCGAGCGTAGGGAGGGCCTTCTATGAGCAGTTCTTC. Translated: CASSHSSVGRAFYEQFF.

This clonotype came up many times. The chain uses TRBV15 and TRBJ2-2, with D possibly matching TRBD1 (5 bases). V lost 3 bases and J 9 bases, leaving 20 bases between the germline ends. Looked up from germline, CDR1 is LNHNV and CDR2 is YYDKDF (reference sequence). The CDR3 totals 16 residues. The CDR3 spells CATSSQPGQIYRELFF. As DNA, the CDR3 is TGTGCCACCAGCAGCCAACCAGGACAAATTTACCGGGAGCTGTTTTTT.

The chain recombines TRBV19 with TRBJ2-6; the D gene is possibly TRBD1 (6 bases). V shed 2 bases and J shed 0 bases, with 11 bases lying between them. Germline lookup yields CDR1 LNHDA and CDR2 SQIVND (reference sequence). This CDR3 contains 17 residues. As DNA, the CDR3 is TGTGCCAGTAGTATAATGGGGGCCCTCTCTGGGGCCAACGTCCTGACTTTC. This sequence encodes CASSIMGALSGANVLTF.

The CDR3 loop is CAITKGQGASNYGYTF. CDR3 nucleotide sequence: TGTGCCATCACCAAGGGACAGGGGGCCAGTAACTATGGCTACACCTTC. The chain carries TRBV10-3 and TRBJ1-2, with 12 bases matching TRBD1. Germline lookup yields CDR1 ENHRY and CDR2 SYGVKD. Unmatched junction bases numbered 7, after V lost 7 bases and J lost 1 base. The CDR3 covers 16 residues.

The chain recombines TRBV11-2 with TRBJ2-1; no definite D call. This CDR3 region has 13 residues. Trimming stripped 5 bases from V and 5 bases from J, with 10 bases between. CDR1 SGHAT and CDR2 FQNNGV come from the germline V gene. CDR3 DNA: TGTGCCAGCAGCCCCGGAAGCCACAATGAGCAGTTCTTC. The encoded protein is CASSPGSHNEQFF.

This clonotype appeared a few times. V is TRBV5-1 and J is TRBJ1-2; 9 bases are a match to TRBD1. Germline V gene sequence: CDR1 SGHRS, CDR2 YFSETQ. The CDR3 is 15 residues long. V gave up 3 bases and J gave up 1 base; unmatched junction bases: 4. CDR3 region: CASSSGTGNNYGYTF. CDR3 nucleotides: TGCGCCAGCAGCTCCGGGACAGGGAATAACTATGGCTACACCTTC.

The chain recombines TRBV10-3 with TRBJ2-7, with 8 bases identical to TRBD2. Unmatched junction bases numbered 9, after V lost 6 bases and J lost 2 bases. The length of the CDR3 is 15 residues. Germline-derived CDR1 and CDR2 are ENHRY and SYGVKD. The CDR3 bases are TGTGCCATCAGAAGCGTAGCGGGAACTACCTACGAGCAGTACTTC. This encodes CAIRSVAGTTYEQYF.

J is TRBJ1-2 and V is TRBV6-5; TRBD1 might be the D (6 bases). Germline V gene lookup returns CDR1 MNHEY and CDR2 SVGAGI. Trimming removed 1 base at V and 8 bases at J, with 11 bases between. This CDR3 comprises 13 residues. The CDR3 region is CASSYYRERGYTF. CDR3 nucleotide sequence: TGTGCCAGCAGTTACTACAGGGAGCGAGGCTACACCTTC.

This clonotype was observed a few times. This chain uses TRBV9 with TRBJ2-3, with 10 bases that match TRBD2. The germline V gene has CDR1 SGDLS and CDR2 YYNGEE. This CDR3 has 15 amino acids. The junction had 7 bases not matched to a gene; V was cut back by 4 bases and J by 5 bases. This CDR3 reads CASSLSSGRGDTQYF. CDR3 nucleotide sequence: TGTGCCAGCAGCCTCTCTAGCGGGAGAGGAGATACGCAGTATTTT. Using reference TRBV9 and TRBJ2-3 for the parts outside the CDR3, the full variable domain is DSGVTQTPKHLITATGQRVTLRCSPRSGDLSVYWYQQSLDQGLQFLIQYYNGEERAKGNILERFSAQQFPDLHSELNLSSLELGDSALYFCASSLSSGRGDTQYFGPGTRLTVL.

This chain links TRBV4-1 with TRBJ1-4; 9 bases fit TRBD1. The CDR3 loop spans 16 amino acids. V dropped 0 bases and J dropped 4; count of bases not matched to a gene: 3. In germline, CDR1 is MGHRA, CDR2 YSYEKL. CDR3 residues: CASSQDWDRVNEKLFF. Written as DNA, the CDR3 is TGCGCCAGCAGCCAAGATTGGGACAGGGTTAATGAAAAACTGTTTTTT.

As to this clonotype: The junction does not match germline at one end; this may be a read error. The gene calls are TRBV3-1 and TRBJ2-2, with TRBD2 matching over 11 bases. Looked up from germline, CDR1 is LGHDT and CDR2 is YNNKEL (reference sequence). CDR3 length: 15 residues. CDR3 in DNA: TGTGCCAGCAGCAAGGGGACTAGCGGAACCGGGGAGCTGGTTTTT. Translated, it gives CASSKGTSGTGELVF.

The rearrangement joins TRBV12-3 or TRBV12-4 to TRBJ1-6; unclear D gene. The CDR3 runs 13 residues. V gave up 8 bases and J gave up 7 bases, with 12 bases separating them. The chain's CDR3 is CASVSRENSPLHF. In nucleotides, the CDR3 is TGTGCCAGCGTCTCGAGGGAAAATTCACCCCTCCACTTT.

This clonotype was detected only a few times. The chain combines TRBV2 with TRBJ2-1; D unresolved. This CDR3 region has 12 residues. Germline assignment: CDR1 SNHLY and CDR2 FYNNEI. Deletions cut 1 base from V and 10 bases from J, with 8 bases between. In nucleotides, the CDR3 is TGTGCCAGCAGTGAAGAGATGGCCGAGCAGTTCTTC. Translated: CASSEEMAEQFF. The whole variable domain, remainder taken from reference TRBV2 and TRBJ2-1, is EPEVTQTPSHQVTQMGQEVILRCVPISNHLYFYWYRQILGQKVEFLVSFYNNEISEKSEIFDDQFSVERPDGSNFTLKIRSTKLEDSAMYFCASSEEMAEQFFGPGTRLTVL.

The chain uses TRBV20-1 and TRBJ1-1, with a tentative D call TRBD1 (5 bases). Germline V gene data show CDR1 as DFQATT and CDR2 as SNEGSKA (reference sequence). Between the trimmed V and J ends, which lost 4 bases and 0 bases, there was a span of 24 bases. The CDR3 sequence is 18 residues long. The CDR3 bases are TGCAGTGCTATCCCTACGTACAGGCTTCTGGGTATGAACACTGAAGCTTTCTTT. As protein: CSAIPTYRLLGMNTEAFF.

The gene calls are TRBV5-1 and TRBJ2-1, with 8 bases lining up with TRBD1. Losses at the gene ends were 2 bases for V and 8 bases for J; bases not matched to a gene: 9. The CDR3 has 15 amino acids. From germline, CDR1 is SGHRS and CDR2 YFSETQ. CDR3 in amino acids: CASSLERQGPDEQFF. In DNA form, the CDR3 reads TGCGCCAGCAGCTTAGAGCGACAGGGGCCGGATGAGCAGTTCTTC.

This clonotype was observed a few times. The chain carries TRBV21-1 and TRBJ2-1; no DNA check was done on the table's D call, TRBD1. TRBV21-1 is assigned pseudogene status. The CDR3 has 19 residues. The CDR3 DNA is TGTGCCAGCAGCCCTGTCCCGGGGAAACTGCTTTGTACCTACAATGAGCAGTTCTTC. This translates into CASSPVPGKLLCTYNEQFF.

The J gene is TRBJ1-6, the V gene TRBV12-3 or TRBV12-4; D not resolved. The V end was cut by 0 bases, the J end by 7 bases, with 19 bases between. This CDR3 comprises 18 residues. The CDR3 bases are TGTGCCAGCAGTTTAGCGAGGCCCACCACTATGAGCAATTCACCCCTCCACTTT. Residues: CASSLARPTTMSNSPLHF.

V is TRBV5-1 and J is TRBJ2-1; possibly TRBD1 for D (6 bases). Trimming removed 5 bases at V and 4 bases at J, with 10 bases between. Per germline, CDR1 SGHRS and CDR2 YFSETQ. This CDR3 has 13 amino acids. The CDR3 loop reads CASSTRGYNEQFF. The DNA of the CDR3 is TGCGCCAGCAGTACCAGGGGATACAATGAGCAGTTCTTC.